What follows is one T cell receptor (beta chain) and its context. What it binds is unknown. At one of its ends the junction is not consistent with the germline gene, which may arise from a read error. These data originate in a study of response to subunit inactivated influenza vaccine. Study-wide findings and caveats: Authors proposed each seasonal influenza vaccination draws in few new T cells.

A single record per CDR3 protein comes from TCRdb applying MiXCR to the RT-PCR reads. The sample lists about 650,000 distinct CDR3 sequences; 14% were seen once. Per germline, CDR1 ENHRY and CDR2 SYGVKD. The CDR3 has 16 residues. This sequence joins TRBV10-3 and TRBJ2-1, with a tentative D call TRBD2 (5 bases). The sample here was PBMCs from blood, taken approximately 15 days before vaccination. The TCR originated in a man aged 45-65 years who received an inactivated influenza vaccine. The CDR3 here is CAITERRASSYNEQFF. DNA of the CDR3: TGTGCCATCACTGAGCGGCGAGCTAGCTCCTACAATGAGCAGTTCTTC.